The 3 T cell receptor beta chains given below trace back to one sample, sequenced in a study of control samples from healthy donors and cancer patients. Sequencing used immunoSEQ multiplex PCR; TCRdb keeps in-frame clones, though not all of them. This sample has roughly 88,000 clones, with 85% to 95% found just once. Sequenced material: blood. The receptors were sampled from a man aged 18 to 29 in good health.

V and J are TRBV12-3 or TRBV12-4 and TRBJ1-3; D is unclear. CDR3 length equals 13 residues. Trimming stripped 10 bases from V and 2 bases from J, with 12 bases between. Written as DNA, the CDR3 is TGTGCCATCCAAGTCGGGGCTGGAAACACCATATATTTT. Translated: CAIQVGAGNTIYF.

The chain couples TRBV7-2 to TRBJ1-1, with D possibly being TRBD1 (5 bases). Between the trimmed V and J ends, which lost 5 bases and 0 bases, there was a span of 10 bases. Looked up from germline, CDR1 is SGHTA and CDR2 is FQGNSA. The CDR3 covers 14 residues. The CDR3 DNA sequence: TGTGCCAGCAGCCAGGGAGGGCTGAACACTGAAGCTTTCTTT. Protein sequence: CASSQGGLNTEAFF.

The rearrangement joins TRBV25-1 to TRBJ1-2; no reliable D call. This CDR3 contains 14 residues. V lost 2 bases and J lost 2, with 9 bases in between. Germline loops: CDR1 MGHDK, CDR2 SYGVNS. The CDR3 DNA reads TGTGCCAGCAGTGAAGAAAGGTTAAACTATGGCTACACCTTC. Its protein is CASSEERLNYGYTF.